This T cell receptor beta chain was recovered during a study of T cell repertoires in cytomegalovirus infection. Notes on this clonotype: The antigen is undetermined.

V gave up 1 base and J gave up 5 bases; unmatched junction bases: 2. The germline CDR1 and CDR2 sequences are MNHNS and SASEGT. The CDR3 length is 15 residues. TCRdb re-derived calls from the reads in MiXCR, one entry per CDR3 protein. The table records 570,000 or so distinct CDR3 sequences, around 40% of them present only once. This chain links TRBV6-1 with TRBJ1-6, with 7 bases aligning to TRBD1. The TCR originated in a human donor in good health (CMV status not recorded). Some clones in this sample may be carry-over from other donors' samples. Sequences were derived from cultured PBMCs, sampled from culture after CMV antigen stimulation. Here the CDR3 reads CASSEVGTDNSPLHF. The CDR3 DNA reads TGTGCCAGCAGTGAAGTTGGGACAGATAATTCACCCCTCCACTTT.